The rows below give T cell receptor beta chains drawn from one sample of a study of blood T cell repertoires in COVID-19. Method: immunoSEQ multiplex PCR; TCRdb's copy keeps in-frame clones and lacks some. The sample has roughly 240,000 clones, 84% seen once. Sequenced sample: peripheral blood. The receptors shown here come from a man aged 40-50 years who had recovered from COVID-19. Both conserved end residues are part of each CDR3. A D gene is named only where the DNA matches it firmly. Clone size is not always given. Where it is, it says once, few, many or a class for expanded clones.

TGCGCCAGCAAGGAGGCCGCGAACACCGGGGAGCTGTTTTTT	CASKEAANTGELFF	TRBJ2-2	-	-	TRBV10-1	14
TGTGCCAGCAGCCTAGGAGGGAATCGGGTCGACGAGCAGTACTTC	CASSLGGNRVDEQYF	TRBJ2-7	-	-	TRBV9	15
TGCGCCAGCAGCTCCCGGACTAGCGGGGTCACAGATACGCAGTATTTT	CASSSRTSGVTDTQYF	TRBJ2-3	-	TRBD2	TRBV5-1	16
TGTGCCAGCAGCGTTCACCGGGTAAGCAATCAGCCCCAGCATTTT	CASSVHRVSNQPQHF	TRBJ1-5	-	-	TRBV7-4	15
TGTGCCAGCAGAAGGGGACAGGGGACCTACGAGCAGTACTTC	CASRRGQGTYEQYF	TRBJ2-7	-	TRBD1	TRBV6-5	14
TGCGCCAGCAGAGGCGGGGGGGGCGCCGAGGAGACCCAGTACTTC	CASRGGGGAEETQYF	TRBJ2-5	-	TRBD2	TRBV5-1	15
TGTGCCTGGAGTCTCGGGGGACGGAACACTGAAGCTTTCTTT	CAWSLGGRNTEAFF	TRBJ1-1	-	-	TRBV30	14
TGTGCCATCAGTGAGTCGGGCGGGGGGCCCTTAGATGAGCAGTTCTTC	CAISESGGGPLDEQFF	TRBJ2-1	-	TRBD2	TRBV10-3	16
TGTGCCACCAGTGACACCGGGACAGGGTGGCCCGGGGAGCTGTTTTTT	CATSDTGTGWPGELFF	TRBJ2-2	-	TRBD1	TRBV24-1	16
TGTGCCAGCAGCTTGTTCCAGTCGGGTGGCTACACCTTC	CASSLFQSGGYTF	TRBJ1-2	few	-	TRBV5-6	13
TGTGCCAGCACCAGCGGGAGAGGGGGCTACACAGATACGCAGTATTTT	CASTSGRGGYTDTQYF	TRBJ2-3	-	-	TRBV9	16
TGTGCCTGGAGTTTGGGACAGGGTCATCAGCCCCAGCATTTT	CAWSLGQGHQPQHF	TRBJ1-5	-	TRBD1	TRBV30	14
TGTGCCAGCAGCTTACGGGATTCACCCCTCCACTTT	CASSLRDSPLHF	TRBJ1-6	-	-	TRBV11-2	12
TGTGCCAGCAGCCAAGCATCCTACGAGCAGTACTTC	CASSQASYEQYF	TRBJ2-7	-	-	TRBV3-1/TRBV3-2	12
TGTGCCAGTAGACTTGAAAGGGGAAGGAGAACGCCCCAGCATTTT	CASRLERGRRTPQHF	TRBJ1-5	-	-	TRBV19	15
TGTGCCAGCTGCCGACACCTTAACACTGAAGCTTTCTTT	CASCRHLNTEAFF	TRBJ1-1	-	-	TRBV27	13
TGTGCCAGTAGTATAGGTGGACAGAGGGATTCACCCCTCCACTTT	CASSIGGQRDSPLHF	TRBJ1-6	once	-	TRBV19	15
TGTGCCAGCAGCTTAGGATCCGGGGACGAGCAGTACTTC	CASSLGSGDEQYF	TRBJ2-7	few	-	TRBV7-2	13
TGCAGCGTTGAAGGTCGGACAGGGGGCAATGGCTACACCTTC	CSVEGRTGGNGYTF	TRBJ1-2	once	TRBD1	TRBV29-1	14
TGTGCCAGCAACCCTGACTCGACAGTCCCGAACACTGAAGCTTTCTTT	CASNPDSTVPNTEAFF	TRBJ1-1	-	-	TRBV2	16
TGTGCCAGCACCCATCGGCGGGAGGGCGGCTACACCTTC	CASTHRREGGYTF	TRBJ1-2	-	-	TRBV28	13
TGTGCCAGCAGCTTTACAGGGGGCCTTGAAAAACTGTTTTTT	CASSFTGGLEKLFF	TRBJ1-4	-	TRBD1	TRBV7-2	14
TGTGCCAGCAGGGGGCAAAGTCCTGAAGCTTTCTTT	CASRGQSPEAFF	TRBJ1-1	-	-	TRBV5-6	12